Listed below are T cell receptor beta chains from one sample, sequenced in a study of T-cell memory formation after mild COVID-19. Each CDR3 protein gets one entry after TCRdb re-called the 5' RACE reads with MiXCR. The repertoire holds roughly 600,000 distinct CDR3 sequences, about 20% seen once, with around 12% in the top ten. The specimen was PBMCs or a T cell subset sorted from them (not recorded which). These receptors were taken from an adult woman who had mild COVID-19 (a few samples of this study predate the infection). Cell type and time point are not known. CDR3s include the opening cysteine and the closing phenylalanine or tryptophan. A D gene is named only where the DNA matches it firmly. For some rows the clone size is stated as once, few or many, or as a class when expanded; others skip it.

CDR3 protein	CDR3 DNA	V gene	D gene	clone size	J gene
CATSGRQGARNEQFF	TGTGCCACCAGTGGCCGACAGGGGGCCCGCAATGAGCAGTTCTTC	TRBV24-1	TRBD1	few	TRBJ2-1
CATSDPAQQFF	TGTGCCACCAGTGATCCTGCGCAGCAGTTCTTC	TRBV24-1	.	few	TRBJ2-1
CASSYRTGQFYNEQFF	TGTGCCAGCAGTTACCGGACAGGGCAGTTCTACAATGAGCAGTTCTTC	TRBV6-5	TRBD1	few	TRBJ2-1
CASSPRGTEAFF	TGTGCCAGCAGCCCACGAGGGACTGAAGCTTTCTTT	TRBV12-3/TRBV12-4	.	many	TRBJ1-1
CASSLATEGEKLFF	TGCGCCAGCAGCTTGGCCACCGAGGGGGAAAAACTGTTTTTT	TRBV5-1	.	.	TRBJ1-4
CASSLEPTGFQGYTF	TGCGCCAGCAGCTTAGAACCGACAGGTTTCCAGGGCTACACCTTC	TRBV5-1	.	.	TRBJ1-2
CASGRQGANTEAFF	TGCGCCAGCGGAAGACAGGGAGCAAACACTGAAGCTTTCTTT	TRBV5-1	TRBD1	.	TRBJ1-1
CATSRGVDKKRVGTEAFF	TGTGCCACCAGCAGAGGAGTGGACAAGAAAAGGGTTGGGACTGAAGCTTTCTTT	TRBV15	.	many	TRBJ1-1
CASTSSGGDNEQFF	TGCGCCAGCACCTCTAGCGGGGGGGACAATGAGCAGTTCTTC	TRBV5-1	TRBD2	.	TRBJ2-1
CASSPRLAGGQEYF	TGTGCCAGCAGTCCGCGACTAGCGGGAGGGCAGGAGTATTTT	TRBV12-3/TRBV12-4	TRBD2	few	TRBJ2-3
CASRGDRGILSGANVLTF	TGTGCCAGCAGGGGGGACAGGGGGATACTCTCTGGGGCCAACGTCCTGACTTTC	TRBV2	TRBD1	.	TRBJ2-6
CASSQDPGLATDTQYF	TGTGCCAGCAGCCAAGATCCCGGACTAGCGACAGATACGCAGTATTTT	TRBV3-1	TRBD2	.	TRBJ2-3
CAWSSGTGEEKLFF	TGTGCCTGGAGTTCCGGGACAGGCGAGGAAAAACTGTTTTTT	TRBV30	TRBD1	.	TRBJ1-4
CASSYSKLYYGYTF	TGTGCCAGCAGTTACTCGAAGCTATACTATGGCTACACCTTC	TRBV6-5	.	.	TRBJ1-2
CSASDSGGAKNIQYF	TGCAGTGCTAGTGATAGCGGGGGAGCCAAAAACATTCAGTACTTC	TRBV20-1	TRBD2	few	TRBJ2-4
CASSLSAGGPSYEQYF	TGTGCCAGCAGCTTATCAGCGGGGGGGCCATCCTACGAGCAGTACTTC	TRBV7-2	TRBD2	few	TRBJ2-7
CAILGEAYNEQFF	TGTGCCATCCTTGGGGAGGCCTACAATGAGCAGTTCTTC	TRBV11-1	.	.	TRBJ2-1
CATSAEVGYGYTF	TGTGCCACCAGTGCTGAGGTTGGGTATGGCTACACCTTC	TRBV24-1	.	few	TRBJ1-2
CASSLSGDDTQYF	TGCGCCAGCAGCTTGTCGGGCGACGATACGCAGTATTTT	TRBV5-1	.	many	TRBJ2-3
CASSPLVQGTNEKLFF	TGTGCCAGCAGCCCTTTAGTACAGGGAACTAATGAAAAACTGTTTTTT	TRBV14	.	.	TRBJ1-4
CASSGFGGEFYNEQFF	TGTGCCAGCAGTGGATTTGGGGGGGAGTTCTACAATGAGCAGTTCTTC	TRBV12-3/TRBV12-4	TRBD2	many	TRBJ2-1
CASSQGRLGESGYEQYF	TGCGCCAGCAGCCAAGGCCGATTGGGGGAGTCTGGCTACGAGCAGTACTTC	TRBV4-1	.	few	TRBJ2-7
CAISESNSPGTDTQYF	TGTGCCATCAGTGAGTCAAACAGTCCTGGCACAGATACGCAGTATTTT	TRBV10-3	.	.	TRBJ2-3
CASSLDMNTEAFF	TGTGCCAGCAGCTTAGATATGAACACTGAAGCTTTCTTT	TRBV7-9	.	many	TRBJ1-1
CASSLTGGLNEQYF	TGTGCCAGCAGCCTTACAGGGGGCTTAAACGAGCAGTACTTC	TRBV12-3/TRBV12-4	TRBD1	few	TRBJ2-7
CSAPPASGMEETQYF	TGCAGTGCCCCTCCGGCTAGCGGGATGGAAGAGACCCAGTACTTC	TRBV20-1	TRBD2	.	TRBJ2-5
CASSQVQGEAFF	TGTGCCAGCAGCCAAGTACAGGGTGAAGCTTTCTTT	TRBV3-1	.	.	TRBJ1-1
CASRADGTGATRRFF	TGTGCCAGCAGAGCTGACGGGACAGGAGCAACACGGCGGTTCTTC	TRBV2	TRBD1	.	TRBJ2-1
CASSLRLGMNEQFF	TGTGCTAGCAGCTTGAGACTAGGTATGAATGAGCAGTTCTTC	TRBV7-7	.	few	TRBJ2-1
CASSPQKSRGPNTIYF	TGTGCCAGCAGTCCCCAAAAAAGCAGGGGGCCAAACACCATATATTTT	TRBV12-3/TRBV12-4	TRBD1	.	TRBJ1-3
CASSQGTGTRSGANVLTF	TGTGCCAGCAGTCAAGGGACAGGGACCCGCTCTGGGGCCAACGTCCTGACTTTC	TRBV25-1	TRBD1	once	TRBJ2-6
CASSLWEVGTDTQYF	TGTGCCAGCAGTTTATGGGAGGTCGGTACAGATACGCAGTATTTT	TRBV12-3/TRBV12-4	.	many	TRBJ2-3
CSAYTRLVGNEQFF	TGCAGTGCCTACACCCGACTAGTTGGCAATGAGCAGTTCTTC	TRBV20-1	.	.	TRBJ2-1
CASSSDRVGADTQYF	TGTGCCAGCAGCTCCGACAGGGTCGGGGCAGATACGCAGTATTTT	TRBV5-4	TRBD1	many	TRBJ2-3
CASSRGAGLAEKLFF	TGTGCCAGCAGCCGGGGCGCAGGGCTGGCTGAAAAACTGTTTTTT	TRBV7-2	.	.	TRBJ1-4
CASSTIGERGAGLAKNIQYF	TGTGCCAGCAGCACCATTGGAGAGAGGGGTGCAGGACTAGCCAAAAACATTCAGTACTTC	TRBV13	.	.	TRBJ2-4
CASSRTTGAGSLHF	TGTGCCAGCAGCCGCACGACAGGGGCGGGTTCCCTCCACTTT	TRBV3-1	TRBD1	.	TRBJ1-6
CASSSDLSGTGHQPQHF	TGTGCCAGCAGTTCCGACTTGTCCGGGACAGGGCATCAGCCCCAGCATTTT	TRBV6-2/TRBV6-3	TRBD1	few	TRBJ1-5
CASSPTSGTPSEQYF	TGTGCCAGCAGCCCCACTAGCGGGACTCCTAGCGAGCAGTACTTC	TRBV27	TRBD2	many	TRBJ2-7
CASSGASYGYTF	TGTGCCAGCAGCGGGGCATCCTATGGCTACACCTTC	TRBV7-9	.	.	TRBJ1-2
CASSYGTAEQYF	TGTGCCAGCAGTTACGGGACAGCCGAGCAGTACTTC	TRBV7-2	TRBD1	.	TRBJ2-7
CASSLAYRGKNEQFF	TGTGCCAGCAGCTTAGCGTACAGGGGGAAGAATGAGCAGTTCTTC	TRBV7-8	TRBD1	.	TRBJ2-1
CASSLGISGRRSEQFF	TGTGCCAGCAGTTTAGGAATTAGCGGGAGACGGAGTGAGCAGTTCTTC	TRBV12-3/TRBV12-4	TRBD2	.	TRBJ2-1
CASGWDGSYEQYF	TGTGCCAGTGGGTGGGACGGATCCTACGAGCAGTACTTC	TRBV19	.	.	TRBJ2-7
CASSLYPGNSPLHF	TGTGCCAGCAGCTTATATCCTGGCAATTCACCCCTCCACTTT	TRBV7-6	.	.	TRBJ1-6
CAISGGLAGSSYEQYF	TGTGCCATCAGCGGAGGACTAGCGGGGAGCTCCTACGAGCAGTACTTC	TRBV10-3	TRBD2	many	TRBJ2-7
CASSFRLAGVGLFF	TGTGCCAGCAGTTTTAGGCTAGCGGGGGTTGGATTGTTCTTC	TRBV12-3/TRBV12-4	TRBD2	.	TRBJ2-1
CSARTDAPYEQYF	TGCAGTGCTAGGACTGACGCTCCCTACGAGCAGTACTTC	TRBV20-1	.	.	TRBJ2-7
CASLRGLGANVLTF	TGTGCCTCCCTTCGGGGCCTGGGGGCCAACGTCCTGACTTTC	TRBV6-1	.	few	TRBJ2-6
CASSSQGGAEAFF	TGTGCCAGCTCGTCTCAGGGAGGGGCTGAAGCTTTCTTT	TRBV18	.	few	TRBJ1-1
CASSPQGSGGSYEQYF	TGTGCCAGCTCACCCCAAGGGTCGGGGGGTTCGTACGAGCAGTACTTC	TRBV18	TRBD2	medium-sized	TRBJ2-7
CASSLTPGGNQPQHF	TGCGCCAGCAGCCTAACACCAGGGGGCAATCAGCCCCAGCATTTT	TRBV5-1	.	few	TRBJ1-5
CSVEDGNSAGFEAFF	TGCAGCGTTGAAGATGGGAACTCTGCAGGGTTTGAAGCTTTCTTT	TRBV29-1	.	.	TRBJ1-1
CASGLGVSYEQYF	TGTGCCAGCGGACTAGGGGTTTCCTACGAGCAGTACTTC	TRBV12-3/TRBV12-4	TRBD2	.	TRBJ2-7
CASSYSIEGGSSYEQYF	TGTGCCAGCAGTTACTCGATAGAGGGCGGGAGCTCCTACGAGCAGTACTTC	TRBV6-6	TRBD2	.	TRBJ2-7
CASSEGEETQYF	TGTGCCAGCAGCGAGGGAGAGGAGACCCAGTACTTC	TRBV5-1	.	few	TRBJ2-5
CASSLQRGGRTGELFF	TGTGCCAGCAGCTTGCAGCGGGGGGGCCGGACCGGGGAGCTGTTTTTT	TRBV5-4	TRBD2	many	TRBJ2-2